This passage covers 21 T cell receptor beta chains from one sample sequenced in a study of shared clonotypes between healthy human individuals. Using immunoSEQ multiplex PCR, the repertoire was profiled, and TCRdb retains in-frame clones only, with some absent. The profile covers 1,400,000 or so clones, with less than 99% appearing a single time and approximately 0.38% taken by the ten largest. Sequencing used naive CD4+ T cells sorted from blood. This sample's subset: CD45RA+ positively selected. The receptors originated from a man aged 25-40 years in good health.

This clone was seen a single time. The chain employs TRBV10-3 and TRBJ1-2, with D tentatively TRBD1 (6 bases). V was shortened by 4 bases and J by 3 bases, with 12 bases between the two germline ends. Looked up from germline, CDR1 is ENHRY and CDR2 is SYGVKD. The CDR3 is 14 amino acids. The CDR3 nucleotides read TGTGCCATCAGTGTTCAGGGGACCTACTATGGCTACACCTTC. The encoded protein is CAISVQGTYYGYTF.

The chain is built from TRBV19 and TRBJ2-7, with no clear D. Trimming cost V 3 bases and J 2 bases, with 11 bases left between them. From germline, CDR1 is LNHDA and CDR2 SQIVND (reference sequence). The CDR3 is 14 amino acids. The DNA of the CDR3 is TGTGCCAGTAGTATTCGTCGACACCCCTACGAGCAGTACTTC. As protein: CASSIRRHPYEQYF.

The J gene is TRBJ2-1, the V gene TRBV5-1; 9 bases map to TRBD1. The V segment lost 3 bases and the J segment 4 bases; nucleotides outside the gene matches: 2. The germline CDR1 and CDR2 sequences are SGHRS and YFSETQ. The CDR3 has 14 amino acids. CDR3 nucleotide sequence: TGCGCCAGCAGCTCGGGGACAGGGTACAATGAGCAGTTCTTC. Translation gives CASSSGTGYNEQFF.

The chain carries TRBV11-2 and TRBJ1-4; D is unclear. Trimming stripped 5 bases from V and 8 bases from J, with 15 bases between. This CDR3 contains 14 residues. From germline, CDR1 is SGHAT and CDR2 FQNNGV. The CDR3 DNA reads TGTGCCAGCAGCGACCCCCGGGCAGGCGAAAAACTGTTTTTT. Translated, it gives CASSDPRAGEKLFF.

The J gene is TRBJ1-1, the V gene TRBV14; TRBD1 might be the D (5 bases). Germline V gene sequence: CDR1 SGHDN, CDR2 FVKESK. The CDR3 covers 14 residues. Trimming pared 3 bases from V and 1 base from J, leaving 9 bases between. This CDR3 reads CASSQGVGNTEAFF. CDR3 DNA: TGTGCCAGCAGCCAGGGGGTTGGGAACACTGAAGCTTTCTTT.

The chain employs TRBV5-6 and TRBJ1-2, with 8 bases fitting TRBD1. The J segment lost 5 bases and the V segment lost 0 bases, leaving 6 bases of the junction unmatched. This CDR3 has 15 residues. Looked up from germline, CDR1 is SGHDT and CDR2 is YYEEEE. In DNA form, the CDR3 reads TGTGCCAGCAGCTTGGCGGACAGGGCGAGGTATGGCTACACCTTC. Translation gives CASSLADRARYGYTF. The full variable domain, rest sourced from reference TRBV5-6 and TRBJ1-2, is DAGVTQSPTHLIKTRGQQVTLRCSPKSGHDTVSWYQQALGQGPQFIFQYYEEEERQRGNFPDRFSGHQFPNYSSELNVNALLLGDSALYLCASSLADRARYGYTFGSGTRLTVV.

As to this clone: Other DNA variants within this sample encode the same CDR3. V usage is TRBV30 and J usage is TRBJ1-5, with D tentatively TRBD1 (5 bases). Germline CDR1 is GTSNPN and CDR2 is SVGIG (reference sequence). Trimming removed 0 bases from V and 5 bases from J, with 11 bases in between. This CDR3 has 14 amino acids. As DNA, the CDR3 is TGTGCCTGGAGTGTACGGGGGAGAGATCAGCCCCAGCATTTT. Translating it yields CAWSVRGRDQPQHF.

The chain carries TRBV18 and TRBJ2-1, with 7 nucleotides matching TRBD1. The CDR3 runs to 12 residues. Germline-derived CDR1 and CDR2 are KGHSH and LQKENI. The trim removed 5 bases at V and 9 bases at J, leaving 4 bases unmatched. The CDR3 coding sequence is TGTGCCAGCTCAACGCGGACAGGTGAGCAGTTCTTC. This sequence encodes CASSTRTGEQFF. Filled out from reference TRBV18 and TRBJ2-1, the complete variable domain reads NAGVMQNPRHLVRRRGQEARLRCSPMKGHSHVYWYRQLPEEGLKFMVYLQKENIIDESGMPKERFSAEFPKEGPSILRIQQVVRGDSAAYFCASSTRTGEQFFGPGTRLTVL.

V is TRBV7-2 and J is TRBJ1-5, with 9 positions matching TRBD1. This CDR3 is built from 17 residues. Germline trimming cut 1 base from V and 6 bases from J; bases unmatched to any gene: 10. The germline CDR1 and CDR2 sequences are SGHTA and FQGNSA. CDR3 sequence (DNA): TGTGCCAGCAGCTTAGGCCCCGGACAGGGGAGTATTCAGCCCCAGCATTTT. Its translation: CASSLGPGQGSIQPQHF. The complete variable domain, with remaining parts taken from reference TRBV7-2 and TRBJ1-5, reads GAGVSQSPSNKVTEKGKDVELRCDPISGHTALYWYRQSLGQGLEFLIYFQGNSAPDKSGLPSDRFSAERTGGSVSTLTIQRTQQEDSAVYLCASSLGPGQGSIQPQHFGDGTRLSIL.

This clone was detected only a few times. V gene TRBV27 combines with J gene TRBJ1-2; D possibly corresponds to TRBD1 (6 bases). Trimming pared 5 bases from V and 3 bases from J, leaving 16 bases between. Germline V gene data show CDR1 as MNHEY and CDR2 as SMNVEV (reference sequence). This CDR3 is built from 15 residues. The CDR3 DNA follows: TGTGCCAGCAGTGTATACCCACAGGGATACTATGGCTACACCTTC. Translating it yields CASSVYPQGYYGYTF.

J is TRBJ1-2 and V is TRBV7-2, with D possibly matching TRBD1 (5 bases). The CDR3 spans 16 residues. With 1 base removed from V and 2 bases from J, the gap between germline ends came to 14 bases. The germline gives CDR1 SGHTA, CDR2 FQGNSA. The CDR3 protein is CASSLGWRGSNYGYTF. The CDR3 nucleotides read TGTGCCAGCAGCTTAGGGTGGCGGGGGAGCAACTATGGCTACACCTTC.

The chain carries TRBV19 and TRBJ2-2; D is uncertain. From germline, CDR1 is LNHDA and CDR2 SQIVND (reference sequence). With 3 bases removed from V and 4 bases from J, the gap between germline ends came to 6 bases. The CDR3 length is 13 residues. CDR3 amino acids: CASSIVVTGELFF. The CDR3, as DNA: TGTGCCAGTAGTATTGTAGTCACCGGGGAGCTGTTTTTT.

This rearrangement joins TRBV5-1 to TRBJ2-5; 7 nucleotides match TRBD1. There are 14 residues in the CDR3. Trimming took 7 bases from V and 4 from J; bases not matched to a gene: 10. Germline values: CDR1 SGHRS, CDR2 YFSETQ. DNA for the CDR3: TGCGCCAGCTTGGCCGGGACAGCCTCAGAGACCCAGTACTTC. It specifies CASLAGTASETQYF.

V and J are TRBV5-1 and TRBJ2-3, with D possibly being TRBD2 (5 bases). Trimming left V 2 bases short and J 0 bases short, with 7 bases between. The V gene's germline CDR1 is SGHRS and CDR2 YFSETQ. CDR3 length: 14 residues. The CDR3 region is CASSFSVSTDTQYF. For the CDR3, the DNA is TGCGCCAGCAGCTTTAGCGTCAGCACAGATACGCAGTATTTT. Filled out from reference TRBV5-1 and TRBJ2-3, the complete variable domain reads KAGVTQTPRYLIKTRGQQVTLSCSPISGHRSVSWYQQTPGQGLQFLFEYFSETQRNKGNFPGRFSGRQFSNSRSEMNVSTLELGDSALYLCASSFSVSTDTQYFGPGTRLTVL.

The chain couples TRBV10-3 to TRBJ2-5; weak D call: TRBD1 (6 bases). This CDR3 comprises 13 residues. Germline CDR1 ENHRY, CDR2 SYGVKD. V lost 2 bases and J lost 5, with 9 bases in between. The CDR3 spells CAISETGRETQYF. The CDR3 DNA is TGTGCCATCAGTGAGACAGGGCGGGAGACCCAGTACTTC.

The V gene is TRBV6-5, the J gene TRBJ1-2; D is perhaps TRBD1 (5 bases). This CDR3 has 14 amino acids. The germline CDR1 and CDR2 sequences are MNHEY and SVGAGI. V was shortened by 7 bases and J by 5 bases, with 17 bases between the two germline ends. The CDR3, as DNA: TGTGCCAGCAACTTATTGAAGGGGCCGTATGGCTACACCTTC. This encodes CASNLLKGPYGYTF.

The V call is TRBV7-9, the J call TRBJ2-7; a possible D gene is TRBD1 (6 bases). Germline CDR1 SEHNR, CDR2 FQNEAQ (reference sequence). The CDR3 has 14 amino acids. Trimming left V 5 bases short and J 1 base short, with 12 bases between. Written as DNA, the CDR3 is TGTGCCAGCAGCGTACAGGGCGAGTCCTACGAGCAGTACTTC. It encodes CASSVQGESYEQYF. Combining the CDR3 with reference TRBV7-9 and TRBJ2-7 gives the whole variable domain DTGVSQNPRHKITKRGQNVTFRCDPISEHNRLYWYRQTLGQGPEFLTYFQNEAQLEKSRLLSDRFSAERPKGSFSTLEIQRTEQGDSAMYLCASSVQGESYEQYFGPGTRLTVT.

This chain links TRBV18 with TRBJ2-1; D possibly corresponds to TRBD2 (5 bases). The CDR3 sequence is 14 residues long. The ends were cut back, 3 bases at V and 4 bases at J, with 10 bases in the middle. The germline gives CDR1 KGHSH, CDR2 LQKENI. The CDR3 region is CASSPRSGYNEQFF. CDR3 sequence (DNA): TGTGCCAGCTCACCCCGAAGCGGATACAATGAGCAGTTCTTC.

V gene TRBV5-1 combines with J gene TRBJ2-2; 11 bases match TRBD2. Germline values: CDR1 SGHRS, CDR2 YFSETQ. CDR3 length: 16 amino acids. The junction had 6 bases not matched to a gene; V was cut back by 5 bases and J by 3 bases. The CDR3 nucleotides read TGCGCCAGCAGTTATCGACTAGCGGGATACACCGGGGAGCTGTTTTTT. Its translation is CASSYRLAGYTGELFF. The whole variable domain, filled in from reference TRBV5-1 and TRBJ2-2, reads KAGVTQTPRYLIKTRGQQVTLSCSPISGHRSVSWYQQTPGQGLQFLFEYFSETQRNKGNFPGRFSGRQFSNSRSEMNVSTLELGDSALYLCASSYRLAGYTGELFFGEGSRLTVL.

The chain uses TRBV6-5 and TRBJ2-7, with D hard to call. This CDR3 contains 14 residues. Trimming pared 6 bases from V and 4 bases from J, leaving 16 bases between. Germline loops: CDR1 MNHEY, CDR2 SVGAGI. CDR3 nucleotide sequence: TGTGCCAGCAGAACCGACTGGGCACAGTACGAGCAGTACTTC. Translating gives CASRTDWAQYEQYF.

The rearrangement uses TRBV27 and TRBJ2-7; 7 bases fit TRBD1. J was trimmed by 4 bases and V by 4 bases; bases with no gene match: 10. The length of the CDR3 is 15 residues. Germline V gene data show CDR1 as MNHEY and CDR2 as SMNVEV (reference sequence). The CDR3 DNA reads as TGTGCCAGCAGTTCCAGGGACAGTGGAAAATACGAGCAGTACTTC. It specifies CASSSRDSGKYEQYF.